This T cell receptor (beta chain) is from a study of OX40 agonist ivuxolimab in advanced cancers. The protocol was immunoSEQ multiplex PCR, while the TCRdb copy is restricted to in-frame clones and leaves out a portion. The sample has approximately 60,000 clones; more than 85% are singletons. With 2 bases clipped from V and 5 bases from J, the junction kept 28 bases outside the gene matches. There are 22 residues in the CDR3. The V gene is TRBV23-1, the J gene TRBJ2-3; TRBD1 matches at 7 bases. TRBV23-1 falls under the ORF class, with uncertain function. The sequencing used CD4+ or CD8+ T cells sorted from blood, collected in a trial of the OX40 agonist ivuxolimab. This TCR came from an adult with an advanced solid tumor such as melanoma, head and neck, liver or kidney cancer. CDR3 sequence (DNA): TGCGCCAGCAGTCAAGTCATGATCGTGGTTACAGGGGCAATCCGATGCGAAGATACGCAGTATTTT. It yields the protein CASSQVMIVVTGAIRCEDTQYF.